The next 2 T cell receptor beta chains were all read from a single sample in a study of blood T cell repertoires in COVID-19. Assay: immunoSEQ multiplex PCR; the TCRdb copy retains only in-frame clones and omits some. The repertoire consists of 430,000 or so clones, with about 87% occurring once and the leading ten covering 0.8% to 0.9%. Sequencing input: peripheral blood. The source is a young man with COVID-19, enrolled during active disease.

The gene calls are TRBV15 and TRBJ2-1; tentative D call: TRBD2 (7 bases). This CDR3 has 17 residues. V lost 0 bases and J 6 bases, leaving 18 bases between the germline ends. Germline V CDR1 and CDR2: LNHNV, YYDKDF (reference sequence). The CDR3 DNA sequence: TGTGCCACCAGCAGAGATCCGGGGGGAGGGGGAGGCAATGAGCAGTTCTTC. This translates into CATSRDPGGGGGNEQFF.

The V gene is TRBV7-2, the J gene TRBJ2-7, with a weak D call TRBD1 (5 bases). This CDR3 has 14 residues. In germline, CDR1 is SGHTA, CDR2 FQGNSA. The ends were cut back, 6 bases at V and 0 bases at J, with 12 bases in the middle. CDR3 amino acids: CASSRTRGSYEQYF. CDR3 in DNA: TGTGCCAGCAGTAGGACAAGGGGCTCCTACGAGCAGTACTTC.